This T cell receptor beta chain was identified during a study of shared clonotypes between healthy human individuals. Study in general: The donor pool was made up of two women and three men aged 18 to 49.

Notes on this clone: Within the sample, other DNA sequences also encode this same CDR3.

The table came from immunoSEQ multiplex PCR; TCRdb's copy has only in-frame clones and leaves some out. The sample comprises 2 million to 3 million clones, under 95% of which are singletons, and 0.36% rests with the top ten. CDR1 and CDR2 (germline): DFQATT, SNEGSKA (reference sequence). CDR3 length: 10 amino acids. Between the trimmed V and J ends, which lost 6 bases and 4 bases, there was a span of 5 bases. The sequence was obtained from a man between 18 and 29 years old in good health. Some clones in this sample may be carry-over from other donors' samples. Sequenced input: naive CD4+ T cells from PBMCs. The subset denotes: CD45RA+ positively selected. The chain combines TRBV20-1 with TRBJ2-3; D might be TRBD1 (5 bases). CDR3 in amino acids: CSAGPDTQYF. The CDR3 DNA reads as TGCAGTGCGGGGCCAGATACGCAGTATTTT.